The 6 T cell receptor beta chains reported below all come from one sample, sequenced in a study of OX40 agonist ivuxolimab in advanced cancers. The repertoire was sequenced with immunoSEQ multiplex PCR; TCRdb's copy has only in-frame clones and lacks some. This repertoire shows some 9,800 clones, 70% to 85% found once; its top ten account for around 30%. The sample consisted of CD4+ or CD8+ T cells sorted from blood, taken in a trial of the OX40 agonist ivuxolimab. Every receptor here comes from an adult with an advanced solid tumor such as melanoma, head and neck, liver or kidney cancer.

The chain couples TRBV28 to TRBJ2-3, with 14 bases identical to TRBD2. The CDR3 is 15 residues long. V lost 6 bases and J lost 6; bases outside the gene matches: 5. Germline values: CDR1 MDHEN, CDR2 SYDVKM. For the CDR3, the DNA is TGTGCCAGCAGGAGGACTAGCGGGAGGTCGGATACGCAGTATTTT. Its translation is CASRRTSGRSDTQYF.

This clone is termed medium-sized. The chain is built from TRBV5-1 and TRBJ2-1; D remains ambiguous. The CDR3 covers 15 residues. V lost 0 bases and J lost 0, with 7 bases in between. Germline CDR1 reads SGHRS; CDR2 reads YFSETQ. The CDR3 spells CASSLVDPSYNEQFF. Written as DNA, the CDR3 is TGCGCCAGCAGCTTGGTAGACCCCTCCTACAATGAGCAGTTCTTC.

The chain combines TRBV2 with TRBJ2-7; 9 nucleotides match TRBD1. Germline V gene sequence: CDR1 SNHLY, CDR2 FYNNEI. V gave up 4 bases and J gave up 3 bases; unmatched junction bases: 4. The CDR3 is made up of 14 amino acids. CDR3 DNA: TGTGCCAGCAGTGTTGCGGGACAGGGCTACGAGCAGTACTTC. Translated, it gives CASSVAGQGYEQYF.

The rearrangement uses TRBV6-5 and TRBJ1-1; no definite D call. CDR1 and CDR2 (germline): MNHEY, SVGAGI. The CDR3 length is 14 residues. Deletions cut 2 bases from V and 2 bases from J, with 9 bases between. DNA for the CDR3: TGTGCCAGCAGTTACCCCGACGGCAACACTGAAGCTTTCTTT. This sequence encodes CASSYPDGNTEAFF.

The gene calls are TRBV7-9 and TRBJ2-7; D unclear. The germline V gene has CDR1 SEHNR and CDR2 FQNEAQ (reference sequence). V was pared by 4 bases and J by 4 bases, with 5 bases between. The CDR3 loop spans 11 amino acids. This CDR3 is CASSSLYEQYF. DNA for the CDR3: TGTGCCAGCAGCTCTCTATACGAGCAGTACTTC.

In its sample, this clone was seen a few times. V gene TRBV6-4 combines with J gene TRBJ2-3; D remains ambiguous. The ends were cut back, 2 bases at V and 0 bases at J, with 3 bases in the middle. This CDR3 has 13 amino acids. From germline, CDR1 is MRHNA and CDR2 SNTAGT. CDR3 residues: CASSDGSTDTQYF. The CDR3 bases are TGTGCCAGCAGTGACGGGAGCACAGATACGCAGTATTTT.